Presented here are 2 T cell receptor beta chains from one specimen sequenced in a study of OX40 agonist ivuxolimab in advanced cancers. Clones were read by immunoSEQ multiplex PCR, and TCRdb kept only the in-frame ones, dropping some. Among around 83,000 clones, 90% to 95% were seen once, and the ten largest hold 2.3%. The sequencing here drew on CD4+ or CD8+ T cells sorted from blood, taken in a trial of the OX40 agonist ivuxolimab. These receptors all come from an adult with an advanced solid tumor such as melanoma, head and neck, liver or kidney cancer.

The chain has TRBV10-3 and TRBJ1-6; 7 nucleotides line up with TRBD1. Germline CDR1 ENHRY, CDR2 SYGVKD. The CDR3 is 13 residues long. After removal of 11 bases from V and 6 bases from J, the junction contained 7 bases not matched to a gene. This CDR3 is CASARGSNSPLHF. CDR3 bases: TGTGCCTCCGCCAGGGGGTCTAATTCACCCCTCCACTTT.

DNA for the CDR3: TGTGCCAGCAGTTTAGCAGGACAGGGGGATCAGCCCCAGCATTTT. It codes for CASSLAGQGDQPQHF. The V gene is TRBV27, the J gene TRBJ1-5; the match to TRBD1 covers 10 bases. CDR3 length: 15 residues. Germline V CDR1 and CDR2: MNHEY, SMNVEV (reference sequence). The trim removed 2 bases at V and 5 bases at J, leaving 3 bases unmatched.